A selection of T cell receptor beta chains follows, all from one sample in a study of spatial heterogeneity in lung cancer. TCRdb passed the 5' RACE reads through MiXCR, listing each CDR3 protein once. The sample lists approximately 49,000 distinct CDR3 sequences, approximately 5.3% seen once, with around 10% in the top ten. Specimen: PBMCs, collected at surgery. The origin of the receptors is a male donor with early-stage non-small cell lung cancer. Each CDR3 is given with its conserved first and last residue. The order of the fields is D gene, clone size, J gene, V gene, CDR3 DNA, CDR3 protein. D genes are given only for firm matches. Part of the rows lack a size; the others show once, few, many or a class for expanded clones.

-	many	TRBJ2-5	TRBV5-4	TGTGCCAGCAGCCGGGGACAACAAGAGACCCAGTACTTC	CASSRGQQETQYF
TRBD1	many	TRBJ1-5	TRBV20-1	TGCAGTGCTAGAGATCCTAGGGGTTTTGACAGGGTCGATCAGCCCCAGCATTTT	CSARDPRGFDRVDQPQHF
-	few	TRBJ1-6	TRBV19	TGTGCCAGTAGCCGCAGGGATAATTCACCCCTCCACTTT	CASSRRDNSPLHF
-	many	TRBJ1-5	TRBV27	TGTGCCAGCAGTCCGGACGCGATGGGCAATCAGCCCCAGCATTTT	CASSPDAMGNQPQHF
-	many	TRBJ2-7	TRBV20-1	TGCAGTGCTAGTTGGACCTCCTACGAGCAGTACTTC	CSASWTSYEQYF
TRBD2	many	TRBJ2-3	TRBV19	TGTGCCAGTAGTCCACTAGCGGGAGGAGCAGATACGCAGTATTTT	CASSPLAGGADTQYF
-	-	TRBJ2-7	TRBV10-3	TGTGCCATCAGGGATCCCGGGATCATCTACGAGCAGTACTTC	CAIRDPGIIYEQYF
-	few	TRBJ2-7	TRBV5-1	TGCGCCAGCAGCTTGACCCCTTACGACGAGCAGTACTTC	CASSLTPYDEQYF
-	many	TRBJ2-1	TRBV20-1	TGCAGTGCGGGTGACAGCTACAATGAGCAGTTCTTC	CSAGDSYNEQFF
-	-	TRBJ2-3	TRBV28	TGTGCCAGCAGTCCCATCCTTGGTAGACAAAGCACAGATACGCAGTATTTT	CASSPILGRQSTDTQYF
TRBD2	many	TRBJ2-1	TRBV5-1	TGCGCCAGCAGCTTGGAGGGACTAGAATACAATGAGCAGTTCTTC	CASSLEGLEYNEQFF
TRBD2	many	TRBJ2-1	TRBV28	TGTGCCAGCAGTTTCCCCCCGAGACTAGCGGGAAACTACAATGAGCAGTTCTTC	CASSFPPRLAGNYNEQFF
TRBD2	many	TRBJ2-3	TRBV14	TGTGCCAGCAGCCAATTTCTTGATCTCGGGAGGAATACGCAGTATTTT	CASSQFLDLGRNTQYF
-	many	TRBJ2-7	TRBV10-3	TGTGCCATCAGTGAAAGGAGTTCGTACGAGCAGTACTTC	CAISERSSYEQYF
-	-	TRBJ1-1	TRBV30	TGTGCCTGGAGTAGCGCCGTCGGCAACACTGAAGCTTTCTTT	CAWSSAVGNTEAFF
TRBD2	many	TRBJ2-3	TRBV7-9	TGTGCCAGCAGCTGGGGACTACTCGACGCAGATACGCAGTATTTT	CASSWGLLDADTQYF
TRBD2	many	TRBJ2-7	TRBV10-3	TGTGCCATCAGTGAGTCGACTTATAAGCGGGGCTCCTACGAGCAGTACTTC	CAISESTYKRGSYEQYF
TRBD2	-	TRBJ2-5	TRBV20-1	TGCAGTGCATCCTGGGGAACTAGCGGGAGATTACAAGAGACCCAGTACTTC	CSASWGTSGRLQETQYF
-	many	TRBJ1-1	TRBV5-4	TGTGCCAGCAGCCTTACTAGGGGAACTGAAGCTTTCTTT	CASSLTRGTEAFF
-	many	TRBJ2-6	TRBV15	TGTGCCACCAGCAGAGCAGGGCGCTCTGGGGCCAACGTCCTGACTTTC	CATSRAGRSGANVLTF
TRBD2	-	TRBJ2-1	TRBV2	TGTGCCAGCAGGGGACAGGGCGGACTAGCGGGCCCTAACCCGTTCTTC	CASRGQGGLAGPNPFF
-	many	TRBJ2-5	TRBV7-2	TGTGCCAGCAGCCCCCGACGGGGCCAAGAGACCCAGTACTTC	CASSPRRGQETQYF
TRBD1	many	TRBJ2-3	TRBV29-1	TGCAGCGTTGGGGGACAGGGGGCGTTTATAGATACGCAGTATTTT	CSVGGQGAFIDTQYF
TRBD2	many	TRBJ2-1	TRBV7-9	TGTGCCAGCAGCCCCCGGACTAGCGGGAGTATAGGTGAGCAGTTCTTC	CASSPRTSGSIGEQFF
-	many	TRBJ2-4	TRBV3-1	TGTGCCAGCAGCCAAAGGGCCAAAAACATTCAGTACTTC	CASSQRAKNIQYF
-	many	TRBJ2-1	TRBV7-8	TGTGCCAGCAGCTGGGGGGGGGCTGAGCAGTTCTTC	CASSWGGAEQFF
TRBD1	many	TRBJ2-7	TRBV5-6	TGTGCCAGCAGCGCGGACAGGGACCACGAGCAGTACTTC	CASSADRDHEQYF
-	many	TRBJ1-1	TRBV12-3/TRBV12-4	TGTGCCAGCAGTTTTAAGACTGAAGCTTTCTTT	CASSFKTEAFF
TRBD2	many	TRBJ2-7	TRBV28	TGTGCCAGCAGTCTAGCGGGAGAATACGAGCAGTACTTC	CASSLAGEYEQYF
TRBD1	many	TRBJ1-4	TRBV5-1	TGCGCCAGCAGCTTGGGCAGGGGGCGCGGGAATGAAAAACTGTTTTTT	CASSLGRGRGNEKLFF
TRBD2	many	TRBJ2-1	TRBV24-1	TGTGCCACCAGTGATAATGGACTAGCGGCCAACTACAATGAGCAGTTCTTC	CATSDNGLAANYNEQFF
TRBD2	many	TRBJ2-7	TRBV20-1	TGCAGTGCTAGAGAAGCTAGCGGGGCCTACGAGCAGTACTTC	CSAREASGAYEQYF
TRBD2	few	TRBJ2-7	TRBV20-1	TGCAGTGCTAGAGTTCCAGTCCCGGGACTAGCGACCGAGCAGTACTTC	CSARVPVPGLATEQYF
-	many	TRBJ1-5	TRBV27	TGTGCCAGCAGTCTAAGCCGGGGGAACCAGCCCCAGCATTTT	CASSLSRGNQPQHF
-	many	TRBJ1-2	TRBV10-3	TGTGCCGTCCCCGCCCGGGAAGGGGGCTACACCTTC	CAVPAREGGYTF
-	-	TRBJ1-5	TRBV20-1	TGCAGTGCTAGCATTGGCGCGCAATACAATCAGCCCCAGCATTTT	CSASIGAQYNQPQHF
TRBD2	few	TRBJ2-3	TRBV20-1	TGCAGTGCTAGAGGACTAGCGGAAATAAGCACAGATACGCAGTATTTT	CSARGLAEISTDTQYF
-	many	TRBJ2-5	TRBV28	TGTGCCAGCAGTTTATCACTAGCCCAAGAGACCCAGTACTTC	CASSLSLAQETQYF
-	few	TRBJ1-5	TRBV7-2	TGTGCCAGCAGCTTAGGACAGGATCAGCCCCAGCATTTT	CASSLGQDQPQHF
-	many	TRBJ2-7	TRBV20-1	TGCAGTGCGACCGGGACGAGATACGAGCAGTACTTC	CSATGTRYEQYF
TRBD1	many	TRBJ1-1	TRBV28	TGTGCCAGCAGACTCCGGGACAGGGCTTGGAGGACTGAAGCTTTCTTT	CASRLRDRAWRTEAFF
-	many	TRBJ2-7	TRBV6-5	TGTGCCAGCAGTTACGGGGGGCAGGGAGTGAGGGAGCAGTACTTC	CASSYGGQGVREQYF
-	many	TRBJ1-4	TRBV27	TGTGCCAGCAGTTTTACCGGGGAAAAACTGTTTTTT	CASSFTGEKLFF
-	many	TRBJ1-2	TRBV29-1	TGCAGCGTTCGGTTCCAAGGCCGGGGCTACACCTTC	CSVRFQGRGYTF
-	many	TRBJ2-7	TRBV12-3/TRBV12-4	TGTGCCAGCAGTTTAGTGTTCTACGAGCAGTACTTC	CASSLVFYEQYF
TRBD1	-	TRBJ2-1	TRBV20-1	TGCAGTGCTAGTCCCGGGACAGGGGAAAGGCAGTTCTTC	CSASPGTGERQFF
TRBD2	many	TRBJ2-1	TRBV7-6	TGTGCCAGCAGCGGGGGGGATTATGAGCAGTTCTTC	CASSGGDYEQFF
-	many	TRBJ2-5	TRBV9	TGTGCCAGCACCCGTCCTGGGGTAGAGACCCAGTACTTC	CASTRPGVETQYF